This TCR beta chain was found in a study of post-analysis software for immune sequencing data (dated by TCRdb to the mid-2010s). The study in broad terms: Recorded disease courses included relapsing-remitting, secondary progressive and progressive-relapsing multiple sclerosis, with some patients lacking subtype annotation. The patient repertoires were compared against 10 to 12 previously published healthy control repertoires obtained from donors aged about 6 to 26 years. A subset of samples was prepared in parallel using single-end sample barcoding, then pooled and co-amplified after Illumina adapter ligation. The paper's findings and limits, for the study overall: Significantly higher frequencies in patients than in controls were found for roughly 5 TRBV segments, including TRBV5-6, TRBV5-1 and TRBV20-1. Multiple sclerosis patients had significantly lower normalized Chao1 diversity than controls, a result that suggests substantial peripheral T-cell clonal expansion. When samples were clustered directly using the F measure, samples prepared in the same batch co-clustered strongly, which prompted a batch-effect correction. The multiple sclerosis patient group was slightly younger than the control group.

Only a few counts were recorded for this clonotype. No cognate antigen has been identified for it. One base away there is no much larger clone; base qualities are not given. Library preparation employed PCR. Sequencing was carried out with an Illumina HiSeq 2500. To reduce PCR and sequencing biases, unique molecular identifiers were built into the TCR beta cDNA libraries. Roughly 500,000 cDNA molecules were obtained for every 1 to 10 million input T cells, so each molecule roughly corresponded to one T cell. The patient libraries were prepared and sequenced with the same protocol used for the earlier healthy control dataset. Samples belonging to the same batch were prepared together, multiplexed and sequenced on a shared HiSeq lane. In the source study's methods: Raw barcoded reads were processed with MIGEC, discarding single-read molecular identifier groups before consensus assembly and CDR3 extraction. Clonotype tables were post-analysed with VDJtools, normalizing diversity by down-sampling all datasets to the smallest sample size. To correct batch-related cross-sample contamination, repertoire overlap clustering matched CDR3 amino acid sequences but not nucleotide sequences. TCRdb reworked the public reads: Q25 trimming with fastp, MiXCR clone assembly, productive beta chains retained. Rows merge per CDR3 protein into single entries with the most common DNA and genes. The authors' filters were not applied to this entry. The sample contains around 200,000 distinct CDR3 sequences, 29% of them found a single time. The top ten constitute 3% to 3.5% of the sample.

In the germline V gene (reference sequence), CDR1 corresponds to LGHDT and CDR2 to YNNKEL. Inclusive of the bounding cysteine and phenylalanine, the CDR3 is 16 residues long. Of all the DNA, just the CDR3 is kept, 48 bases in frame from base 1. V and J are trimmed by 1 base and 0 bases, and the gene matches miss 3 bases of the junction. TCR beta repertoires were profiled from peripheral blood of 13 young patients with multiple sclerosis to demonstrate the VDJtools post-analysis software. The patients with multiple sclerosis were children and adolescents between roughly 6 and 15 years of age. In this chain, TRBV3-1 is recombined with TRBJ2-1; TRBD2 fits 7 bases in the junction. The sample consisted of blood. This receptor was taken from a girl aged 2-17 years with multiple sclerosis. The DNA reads TGTGCCAGCAGCCAAGGAGCGGGGAGCTCCTACAATGAGCAGTTCTTC. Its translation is CASSQGAGSSYNEQFF.